This entry describes one TCR beta chain. The sample comes from a study of T cell responses to AZD1222 COVID-19 vaccine. Data came from immunoSEQ multiplex PCR; TCRdb stores just in-frame clones and leaves some out. Among 100,000 to 120,000 clones listed, 81% were seen once. The CDR3 runs to 12 residues. Per the germline V gene, CDR1 is MNHEY and CDR2 is SVGAGI. V was clipped by 10 bases and J by 0 bases, with 8 bases between them. The sequence derives from an adult in good health. This sample comprised peripheral blood, obtained on day 0 of AZD1222 vaccination. This chain uses TRBV6-5 with TRBJ2-3; D is perhaps TRBD1 or TRBD2 (5 bases each). Here the CDR3 reads CATRDSTDTQYF. CDR3 bases: TGTGCCACTCGGGACAGCACAGATACGCAGTATTTT.